This T cell receptor beta chain was recovered during a study of cytomegalovirus exposure and HLA in healthy donors. Study information: Some 85 million unique TCRs from HLA-typed donors were held in an early data release. Broader study findings: Data from an earlier analysis indicated that most TCR beta V segments were productive either about 90% or about 30% of the time.

This clone was detected only once. Its antigen is not identified. V lost 4 bases and J lost 0, with 10 bases in between. The CDR3 has 15 residues. Germline values: CDR1 MNHEY, CDR2 SVGAGI. It was with 60 Vbeta and 13 Jbeta primers that the PCR ran. In the authors' methods: The count from a later analysis was tens of millions of unique TCR beta chains, approximately 9.9 million of them shared. Assay used: immunoSEQ multiplex PCR; TCRdb lists only in-frame clones, some missing. V and J calls and clone size are given by that table; D and trimming were obtained from the DNA. The repertoire has around 100,000 clones, about four fifths of them found once; the top ten carry approximately 7.5%.

This TCR derives from a young man in good health and CMV-seronegative. The chain is built from TRBV6-5 and TRBJ1-3; D might be TRBD1 (5 bases). Sequenced sample: PBMCs. CDR3 in DNA: TGTGCCAGCAGTTCGACAGCGAGCTCTGGAAACACCATATATTTT. It specifies CASSSTASSGNTIYF.